This T cell receptor (beta chain) was profiled in a study of T cells after posttransplantation cyclophosphamide. Study-wide findings and caveats: Later blood repertoires were often dominated by clones from the donor CD8+ memory compartment.

A note on this clone: Its matching antigen is unknown.

A marrow graft followed busulfan-fludarabine conditioning, with cyclophosphamide on days +3 and +4. Clones were read by immunoSEQ multiplex PCR, and TCRdb kept only the in-frame ones, dropping some. The sample yields fewer than 11,000 clones, without any singletons. The V and J ends lost 5 bases and 4 bases respectively, with 14 bases between them. Looked up from germline, CDR1 is SGHTA and CDR2 is FQGNSA. The CDR3 is 15 residues long. The chain carries TRBV7-2 and TRBJ2-2; the D is unclear. Source: PBMCs, taken after allogeneic stem cell transplant with posttransplant cyclophosphamide. This receptor was identified in a female patient aged 35 to 55 who received an allogeneic stem cell transplant from a related donor, was CMV-positive, and had no GVHD. A subset of T cells may come from the graft donor. CDR3 coding DNA: TGTGCCAGCAGCACAACCCCCGCTGGCACCGGGGAGCTGTTTTTT. Translating it yields CASSTTPAGTGELFF.